The 10 T cell receptor beta chains presented below share a single source sample, sequenced in a study of Tregs in tolerant kidney transplant recipients. Assay: immunoSEQ multiplex PCR; the TCRdb copy retains only in-frame clones and omits some. In the table there are under 300,000 clones, roughly four fifths of which are singletons. Sequencing used CD4+ T cells from blood. The origin of the receptors is a human donor in good health.

The chain recombines TRBV5-1 with TRBJ1-4; 8 nucleotides align to TRBD1. V was clipped by 4 bases and J by 8 bases; unmatched bases: 13. The CDR3 covers 16 residues. Germline CDR1 SGHRS, CDR2 YFSETQ. CDR3 coding DNA: TGCGCCAGCAGCCCTCCGACAGGGGACGGCGAAGAAAAACTGTTTTTT. This sequence encodes CASSPPTGDGEEKLFF.

The CDR3 DNA sequence: TGTGCCAGCAGTGGGTCCATGCGGCAGCCCCAGCATTTT. This encodes CASSGSMRQPQHF. The rearrangement uses TRBV28 and TRBJ1-5, with D unresolved. The CDR3 is made up of 13 amino acids. Germline lookup yields CDR1 MDHEN and CDR2 SYDVKM. Between the trimmed V and J ends, which lost 5 bases and 7 bases, there was a span of 12 bases.

This chain uses TRBV9 with TRBJ1-6; 10 bases are a match to TRBD1. The CDR3 loop spans 17 amino acids. CDR1 SGDLS and CDR2 YYNGEE come from the germline V gene. V shed 0 bases and J 2 bases; nucleotides not matched to a gene: 2. The CDR3 coding sequence is TGTGCCAGCAGCGTAGGGGACAGGGGAACCTATAATTCACCCCTCCACTTT. Amino acid sequence: CASSVGDRGTYNSPLHF.

The chain combines TRBV14 with TRBJ1-1; 9 positions match TRBD1. This CDR3 has 16 residues. The V segment lost 4 bases and the J segment 1 base; nucleotides outside the gene matches: 7. CDR1 is SGHDN and CDR2 is FVKESK in the germline V gene. The CDR3 DNA reads as TGTGCCAGCAGCCCAGGATTGGGACAGGGGAACACTGAAGCTTTCTTT. It encodes CASSPGLGQGNTEAFF.

This chain uses TRBV5-4 with TRBJ1-6, with D perhaps matching TRBD1 (6 bases). V was cut by 5 bases and J by 5 bases, with 11 bases left in between. This CDR3 contains 14 residues. Germline CDR1 SGHNT, CDR2 YYREEE (reference sequence). CDR3 bases: TGTGCCAGCAGTCGGGACACAAATAATTCACCCCTCCACTTT. It translates to CASSRDTNNSPLHF.

This chain links TRBV6-6 with TRBJ1-2, with 9 bases that match TRBD1. This CDR3 comprises 15 residues. J was trimmed by 4 bases and V by 4 bases; bases with no gene match: 7. Germline assignment: CDR1 MNHNY and CDR2 SVGAGI (reference sequence). The CDR3: CASSFTGGVVYGYTF. The CDR3 DNA reads TGTGCCAGCAGTTTCACAGGGGGCGTCGTCTATGGCTACACCTTC.

This clone appeared a single time. This sequence joins TRBV29-1 and TRBJ1-4, with D tentatively TRBD1 (6 bases). The CDR3 totals 14 residues. The V end was cut by 7 bases, the J end by 3 bases, with 15 bases between. CDR1 SQVTM and CDR2 ANQGSEA come from the germline V gene. CDR3 sequence reads: CSATRGGPNEKLFF. For the CDR3, the DNA is TGCAGCGCCACCCGGGGGGGGCCTAATGAAAAACTGTTTTTT.

This rearrangement joins TRBV9 to TRBJ1-2, with 12 bases identical to TRBD1. The CDR3 has 15 residues. The V segment lost 4 bases and the J segment 8 bases; nucleotides outside the gene matches: 9. CDR1 and CDR2 from the germline V gene are SGDLS and YYNGEE. The CDR3 DNA follows: TGTGCCAGCAGCATTTCGGGACAGGGGGCCACAGGCTACACCTTC. This sequence encodes CASSISGQGATGYTF.

This clone came up once. The rearrangement links TRBV29-1 to TRBJ2-3; the D is unclear. Germline CDR1 SQVTM, CDR2 ANQGSEA. Trimming removed 3 bases from V and 2 bases from J, with 15 bases in between. The CDR3 length is 15 residues. For the CDR3, the DNA is TGCAGCGTTGACTTTCGAAAGGAGTTCACAGATACGCAGTATTTT. Its translation is CSVDFRKEFTDTQYF.

This clone was seen just once. The chain is built from TRBV7-9 and TRBJ1-1, with TRBD1 matching over 9 bases. This CDR3 comprises 15 residues. From germline, CDR1 is SEHNR and CDR2 FQNEAQ (reference sequence). V was pared by 3 bases and J by 1 base, with 3 bases of the junction left unmatched. CDR3: CASSFWGQGNTEAFF. CDR3 sequence (DNA): TGTGCCAGCAGCTTCTGGGGACAGGGGAACACTGAAGCTTTCTTT.